A selection of T cell receptor beta chains follows, all from one sample in a study of OX40 agonist ivuxolimab in advanced cancers. Only in-frame clones appear in the TCRdb table, and some are missing; sequencing was by immunoSEQ multiplex PCR. Among tens of thousands of clones listed, 80% to 95% were seen once. The source material was CD4+ or CD8+ T cells sorted from blood, sampled in a trial of the OX40 agonist ivuxolimab. The source is an adult with an advanced solid tumor such as melanoma, head and neck, liver or kidney cancer. Both conserved end residues are part of each CDR3. The D gene is left open where the match is weak. Only part of the rows carry a size: once, few, many, or a class if the clone is expanded.

>.|few|TRBJ1-2|TRBV10-1
TGCGCCAGCAGTGAGGAGGGCTCTCTCGGCTACACCTTC
CASSEEGSLGYTF
>.|.|TRBJ2-7|TRBV27
TGTGCCAGCAGTTTGGCCATTACAGGGACCGAGCAGTACTTC
CASSLAITGTEQYF
>TRBD1|few|TRBJ2-7|TRBV4-1
TGCGCCAGCAGCCCCCGGGACAGGGAGTTGGGATCCTACGAGCAGTACTTC
CASSPRDRELGSYEQYF
>.|once|TRBJ1-1|TRBV4-3
TGCGCCAGCAGCCAAGATCTAACAGGGTCGGCTGAAGCTTTCTTT
CASSQDLTGSAEAFF
>.|.|TRBJ1-6|TRBV5-6
TGTGCCAGCAGCCCTGAGGGACCGGGCAATTCACCCCTCCACTTT
CASSPEGPGNSPLHF
>TRBD2|.|TRBJ2-5|TRBV4-3
TGCGCCAGCAGCCAAGGGGGCGGGGGGGCCGAGACCCAGTACTTC
CASSQGGGGAETQYF
>.|once|TRBJ1-2|TRBV9
TGTGCCAGCAAGCTAGAGGGCGCCAACTATGGCTACACCTTC
CASKLEGANYGYTF
>.|.|TRBJ2-3|TRBV11-2
TGTGCCAGCAGCTTAGTTCTGCAGGGAGTTTCAGATACGCAGTATTTT
CASSLVLQGVSDTQYF
>TRBD2|few|TRBJ2-3|TRBV6-4
TGTGCCAGCAGCCCTCTCGGGGGGGCCACAGATACGCAGTATTTT
CASSPLGGATDTQYF
>TRBD2|once|TRBJ2-1|TRBV27
TGTGCCAGCACTAACGGGGGGGCCCTCTACAATGAGCAGTTCTTC
CASTNGGALYNEQFF
>.|.|TRBJ2-3|TRBV7-6
TGTGCCAGCAGCTCCGGGACCTACTCGGCGCAGTATTTT
CASSSGTYSAQYF
>.|.|TRBJ1-1|TRBV6-5
TGTGCCAGCAGTTACTCGGAGGGCCGGACTGAAGCTTTCTTT
CASSYSEGRTEAFF
>.|.|TRBJ1-5|TRBV12-5
TGTGCTAGTGGTTTGAACGGGCCAGGGTACGGTTTTCAGCCCCAGCATTTT
CASGLNGPGYGFQPQHF
>.|.|TRBJ1-1|TRBV19
TGTGCCAGTAGTCTCTTCGGGGCCACTGAAGCTTTCTTT
CASSLFGATEAFF
>.|.|TRBJ2-1|TRBV9
TGTGCCAGCAGCGTAGGGTCCGGTTACAATGAGCAGTTCTTC
CASSVGSGYNEQFF
>.|.|TRBJ2-7|TRBV4-1
TGCGCCAGCAGCCCTAGGGCACGTTCCTACGAGCAGTACTTC
CASSPRARSYEQYF
>.|.|TRBJ2-6|TRBV9
TGTGCCAGCAGCGTCCAGACAGCCTCTGGGGCCAACGTCCTGACTTTC
CASSVQTASGANVLTF
>.|.|TRBJ2-7|TRBV11-3
TGTGCCAGCAGCCCTGGGACAGCGGGCGAGCAGTACTTC
CASSPGTAGEQYF
>.|.|TRBJ1-5|TRBV27
TGTGCCAGCAGTTTATACTTGGGAGAGCAGCCCCAGCATTTT
CASSLYLGEQPQHF
>TRBD1|.|TRBJ2-5|TRBV7-9
TGTGCCAGCAGCCCGGCCGGGACAGGGGAGGAGACCCAGTACTTC
CASSPAGTGEETQYF
>.|.|TRBJ2-7|TRBV7-9
TGTGCCAGCACCCAAGAAGGGGTCTTGTACGAGCAGTACTTC
CASTQEGVLYEQYF
>TRBD1|.|TRBJ1-1|TRBV12-5
TGTGCTAGTGGACCCGGGACAGGGTGGTCTGAAGCTTTCTTT
CASGPGTGWSEAFF
>.|.|TRBJ2-7|TRBV6-1
TGTGCCAGCAGTGAATGGGGGGGACAGAAGGAGCAGTACTTC
CASSEWGGQKEQYF
>TRBD1|.|TRBJ2-2|TRBV13
TGTGCCAGCAGCTACAGGGGCCCGAGGACCGGGGAGCTGTTTTTT
CASSYRGPRTGELFF
>.|once|TRBJ2-1|TRBV7-9
TGTGCCAGCAGCTTATGGGAGAATGAGCAGTTCTTC
CASSLWENEQFF
>.|.|TRBJ2-7|TRBV7-9
TGTGCCAGCAGCCGAGGGCGAGCTAGCGCATCCTACGAGCAGTACTTC
CASSRGRASASYEQYF
>.|few|TRBJ1-2|TRBV6-4
TGTGCCAGCAGTGACTATGTAGGCCAAGGTGGCTACACCTTC
CASSDYVGQGGYTF
>.|.|TRBJ2-1|TRBV7-9
TGTGCCAGCAGCCTCTATGGTGAGCAGTTCTTC
CASSLYGEQFF
>.|.|TRBJ1-2|TRBV30
TGTGCCTGCTGGACTAACTATGGCTACACCTTC
CACWTNYGYTF
>TRBD2|.|TRBJ2-7|TRBV11-2
TGTGCCAGCAGGCCCACTAGCGGGGGGTTCTACGAGCAGTACTTC
CASRPTSGGFYEQYF
>TRBD2|.|TRBJ2-1|TRBV11-2
TGTGCCAGCAGCTCGGGCAGCGGGGAGGAGTTCTTC
CASSSGSGEEFF
>.|.|TRBJ1-6|TRBV6-1
TGTGCCAGCAGTGACGGCCCATTACCCCTCCACTTT
CASSDGPLPLHF
>.|.|TRBJ1-4|TRBV27
TGTGCCAGCAGCCTACAGGGTATAAATGAAAAACTGTTTTTT
CASSLQGINEKLFF
>.|.|TRBJ2-7|TRBV6-5
TGTGCCAGCAGTTACTCGGGCGAGCAGTACTTC
CASSYSGEQYF
>.|.|TRBJ1-6|TRBV19
TGTGCCAGTAGCCCCGTCGAGCTGCTGCGCTCCTATAATTCACCCCTCCACTTT
CASSPVELLRSYNSPLHF
>.|.|TRBJ1-2|TRBV9
TGTGCCAGCAGCGCCTCGGGTTTGGACTATGGCTACACCTTC
CASSASGLDYGYTF
>.|.|TRBJ1-6|TRBV7-9
TGTGCCAGCAGCGACGGAGTAGTTCTCCACTTT
CASSDGVVLHF
>TRBD1|.|TRBJ1-5|TRBV2
TGTGCCAGCAGTTACTCGACGGACAGGGGAGGTCAGCCCCAGCATTTT
CASSYSTDRGGQPQHF
>TRBD1|.|TRBJ2-1|TRBV27
TGTGCCAGCAGTCCCAGGACAGGGGGCGATGAGCAGTTCTTC
CASSPRTGGDEQFF
>TRBD1|.|TRBJ2-2|TRBV15
TGTGCCACCAGCAGAGGACAGGGGCGCACCGGGGAGCTGTTTTTT
CATSRGQGRTGELFF
>.|.|TRBJ2-2|TRBV11-2
TGTGCCAGCAGCTCCTCCGATAACACCGGGGAGCTGTTTTTT
CASSSSDNTGELFF
>.|.|TRBJ2-1|TRBV7-8
TGTGCCAGCAGCTCCCCGGTAGCGGTGAATGAGCAGTTCTTC
CASSSPVAVNEQFF
>.|once|TRBJ1-3|TRBV7-2
TGTGCCAGCAGCTTTGGGCCAGGGTTAGGAAACACCATATATTTT
CASSFGPGLGNTIYF